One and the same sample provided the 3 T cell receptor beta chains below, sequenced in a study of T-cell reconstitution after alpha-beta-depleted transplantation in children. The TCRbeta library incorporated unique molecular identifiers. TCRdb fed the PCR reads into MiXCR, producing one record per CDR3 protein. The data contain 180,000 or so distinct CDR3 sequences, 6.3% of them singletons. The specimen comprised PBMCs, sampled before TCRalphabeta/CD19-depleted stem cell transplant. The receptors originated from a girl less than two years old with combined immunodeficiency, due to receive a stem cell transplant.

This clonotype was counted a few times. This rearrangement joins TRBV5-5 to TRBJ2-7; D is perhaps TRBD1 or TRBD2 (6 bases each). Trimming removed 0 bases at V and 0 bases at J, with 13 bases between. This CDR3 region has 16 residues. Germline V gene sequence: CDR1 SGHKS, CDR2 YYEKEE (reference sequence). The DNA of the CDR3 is TGTGCCAGCAGCTTGGTGGGCGGGACAAGCTCCTACGAGCAGTACTTC. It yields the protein CASSLVGGTSSYEQYF.

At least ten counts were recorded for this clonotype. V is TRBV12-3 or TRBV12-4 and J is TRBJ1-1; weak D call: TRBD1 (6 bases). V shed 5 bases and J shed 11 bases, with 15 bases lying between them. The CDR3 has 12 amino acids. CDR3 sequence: CASSPQGLEAFF. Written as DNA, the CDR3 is TGTGCCAGCAGTCCACAGGGTCTGGAGGCTTTCTTT.

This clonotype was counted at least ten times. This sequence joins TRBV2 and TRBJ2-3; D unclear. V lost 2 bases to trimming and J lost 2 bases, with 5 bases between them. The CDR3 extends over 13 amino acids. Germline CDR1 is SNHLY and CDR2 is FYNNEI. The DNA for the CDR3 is TGTGCCAGCAGTGAAAGCCTCACAGATACGCAGTATTTT. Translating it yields CASSESLTDTQYF. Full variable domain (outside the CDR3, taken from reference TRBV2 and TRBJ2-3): EPEVTQTPSHQVTQMGQEVILRCVPISNHLYFYWYRQILGQKVEFLVSFYNNEISEKSEIFDDQFSVERPDGSNFTLKIRSTKLEDSAMYFCASSESLTDTQYFGPGTRLTVL.